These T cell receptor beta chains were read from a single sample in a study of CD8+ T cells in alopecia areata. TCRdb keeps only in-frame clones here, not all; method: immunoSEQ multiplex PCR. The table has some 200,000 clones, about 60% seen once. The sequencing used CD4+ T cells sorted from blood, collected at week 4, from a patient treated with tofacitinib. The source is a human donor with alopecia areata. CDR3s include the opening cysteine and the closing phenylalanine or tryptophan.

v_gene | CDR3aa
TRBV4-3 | CASSQDPGAYEQYF
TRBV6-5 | CASSYSRPGTQYF
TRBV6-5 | CASSPNRIGYGYTF
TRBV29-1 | CSVELGNTIYF
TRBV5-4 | CASSLPGRMLGSYTF
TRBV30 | CAGRKRGTDTQYF
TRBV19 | CASSRGAADTQYF
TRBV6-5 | CASSSRVGQPQHF
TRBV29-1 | CSVEAGQGQETQYF
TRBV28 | CASSSGTHYGYTF
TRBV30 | CAWGTPLNYGYTF
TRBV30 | CAWSLRLSPGADTQYF
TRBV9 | CASSPEAGGRDTQYF
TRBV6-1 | CASSERQGNYGYTF
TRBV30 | CAWSVRGGANVLTF
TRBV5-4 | CAQTGGNTGELFF
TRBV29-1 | CSVYSNEKLFF
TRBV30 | CAWSPTYNEQFF
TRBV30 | CAWSWGTGALEETQYF
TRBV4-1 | CASSPLQGTSYEQYF
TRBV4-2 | CASSQDSGPRGEAFF
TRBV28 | CASIPLIGGPGNEKLFF
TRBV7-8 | CASSPRGRRYEQYF
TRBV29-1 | CSARNNEQFF
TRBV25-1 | CASSAGTGGTSPLHF
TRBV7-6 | CASSLEAGYGYTF
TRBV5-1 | CASSYSGESTETQYF
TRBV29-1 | CSASQSAATQETQYF
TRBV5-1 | CASSLALAAGQTQYF
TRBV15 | CATSRDKGTANYGYTF
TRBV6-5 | CASSQGTGRRGTQYF
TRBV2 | CASSVWDGYTF
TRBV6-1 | CASSARDSNSPLHF
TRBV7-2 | CASSLVTGLNTEAFF
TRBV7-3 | CASSLARGSRETQYF
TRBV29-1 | CSAGPGTGAGELFF